This T cell receptor beta chain was recovered during a study of blood T cell repertoires in COVID-19. Study-wide context: The United States, Italy and Spain provided the acute and convalescent COVID-19 samples. In each case, the material was cDNA or gDNA derived from T cells, B-cell-depleted T cells, or PBMCs.

Deletions cut 0 bases from V and 3 bases from J, with 8 bases between. CDR1 and CDR2 from the germline V gene are GTSNPN and SVGIG (reference sequence). This CDR3 comprises 13 residues. In the original analysis: Amplified reference gene primers provided the basis for estimating nucleated cell counts. Assay used: immunoSEQ multiplex PCR; TCRdb lists only in-frame clones, some missing. V and J calls and clone size follow that table, whereas D and trimming were derived from the DNA. The sample lists some 150,000 clones, about 86% occurring once. This clone was picked up a small number of times. The chain employs TRBV30 and TRBJ1-1; no reliable D call. The sequence was collected from a woman aged 60-70 years with acute or convalescent COVID-19. The sample consisted of peripheral blood. The CDR3 region has the DNA TGTGCCTGGAGTGTGGCACCTTACACTGAAGCTTTCTTT. This codes for CAWSVAPYTEAFF.